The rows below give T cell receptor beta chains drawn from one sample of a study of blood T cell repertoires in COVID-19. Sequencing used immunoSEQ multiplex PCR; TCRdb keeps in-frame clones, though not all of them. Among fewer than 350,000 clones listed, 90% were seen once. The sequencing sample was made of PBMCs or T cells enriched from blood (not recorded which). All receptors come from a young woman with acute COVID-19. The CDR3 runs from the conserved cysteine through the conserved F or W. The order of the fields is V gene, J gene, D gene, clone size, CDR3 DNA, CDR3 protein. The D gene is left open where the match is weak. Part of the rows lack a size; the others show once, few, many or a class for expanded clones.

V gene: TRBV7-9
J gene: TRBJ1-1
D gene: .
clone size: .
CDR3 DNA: TGTGCCAGCAGCTTATCGACTACTGAAGCTTTCTTT
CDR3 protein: CASSLSTTEAFF

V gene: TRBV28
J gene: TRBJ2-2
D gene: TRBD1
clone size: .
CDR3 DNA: TGTGCCAGCAGCGACCGAAAGACAGGGGTGACCGGGGAGCTGTTTTTT
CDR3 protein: CASSDRKTGVTGELFF

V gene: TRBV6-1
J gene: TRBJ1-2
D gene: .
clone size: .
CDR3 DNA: TGTGCCAGCAGTGAAGGGCAGATTATCTATGGCTACACCTTC
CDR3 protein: CASSEGQIIYGYTF

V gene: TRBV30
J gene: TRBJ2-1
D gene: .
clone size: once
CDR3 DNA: TGTGCCTGGAGTTTTAGCTCCTACAATGAGCAGTTCTTC
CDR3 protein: CAWSFSSYNEQFF

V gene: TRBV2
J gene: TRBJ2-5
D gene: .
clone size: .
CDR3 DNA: TGTGCCAGCAGTGAAGCTCCCTACGAGACCCAGTACTTC
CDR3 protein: CASSEAPYETQYF

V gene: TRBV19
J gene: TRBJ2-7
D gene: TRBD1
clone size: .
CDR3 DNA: TGTGCCAGTAGTCCCCCGACCGGGACAGGGTTAAACGAGCAGTACTTC
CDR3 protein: CASSPPTGTGLNEQYF

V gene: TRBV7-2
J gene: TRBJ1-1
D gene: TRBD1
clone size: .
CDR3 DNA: TGTGCCAGCAGCCTCGAGGGACAGGGCAAGAGGACTGAAGCTTTCTTT
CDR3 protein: CASSLEGQGKRTEAFF

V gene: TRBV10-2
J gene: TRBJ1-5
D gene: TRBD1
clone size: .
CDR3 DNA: TGCGCCAGCAGTGGACAGGGAAGGATTCAGCCCCAGCATTTT
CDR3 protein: CASSGQGRIQPQHF

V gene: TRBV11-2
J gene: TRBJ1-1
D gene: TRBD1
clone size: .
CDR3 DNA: TGTGCCACCAGGACAGGGAATAGTGGTGAAGCTTTCTTT
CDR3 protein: CATRTGNSGEAFF

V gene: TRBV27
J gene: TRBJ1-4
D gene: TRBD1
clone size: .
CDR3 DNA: TGTGCCAGCAGTTTATCATTCGACAGGGGAGGAACTAATGAAAAACTGTTTTTT
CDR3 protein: CASSLSFDRGGTNEKLFF

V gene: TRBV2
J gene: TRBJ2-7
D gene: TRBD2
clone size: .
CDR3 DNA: TGTGCCAGCAGTGAAGCAGGAGCGGGAGGGTACGAGCAGTACTTC
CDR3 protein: CASSEAGAGGYEQYF

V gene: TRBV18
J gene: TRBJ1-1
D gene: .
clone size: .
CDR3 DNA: TGTGCCAGCTCACTCGACTACCGAGGGAACACTGAAGCTTTCTTT
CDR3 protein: CASSLDYRGNTEAFF

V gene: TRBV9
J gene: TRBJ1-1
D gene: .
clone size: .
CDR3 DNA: TGTGCCAGCAGCGTAGCTGTGAACACTGAAGCTTTCTTT
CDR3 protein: CASSVAVNTEAFF

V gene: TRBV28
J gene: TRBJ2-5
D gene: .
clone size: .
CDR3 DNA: TGTGCCAGCAGTTTAGTAACAACTCGTACAGGCCAAGAGACCCAGTACTTC
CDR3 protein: CASSLVTTRTGQETQYF

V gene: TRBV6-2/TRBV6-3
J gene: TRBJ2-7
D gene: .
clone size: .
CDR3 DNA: TGTGCCAGCAGTTACTCGAGGTGGGAGTCCAGCCCCGAGCAGTACTTC
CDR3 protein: CASSYSRWESSPEQYF

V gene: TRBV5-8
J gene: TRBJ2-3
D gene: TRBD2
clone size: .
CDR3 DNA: TGTGCCAGCAGCCAAGGACTAGCGAGCACAGATACGCAGTATTTT
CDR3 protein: CASSQGLASTDTQYF

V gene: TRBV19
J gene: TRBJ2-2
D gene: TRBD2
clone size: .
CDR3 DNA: TGTGCCAGTTCTGGACTAGCCGTACTAACTTTTCACACCGGGGAGCTGTTTTTT
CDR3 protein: CASSGLAVLTFHTGELFF

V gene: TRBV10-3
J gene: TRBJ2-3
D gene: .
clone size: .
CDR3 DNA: TGTGCCATCAGTCAGGGGCGGGAGAGGATAAGCGAGGCAGATACGCAGTATTTT
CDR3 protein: CAISQGRERISEADTQYF

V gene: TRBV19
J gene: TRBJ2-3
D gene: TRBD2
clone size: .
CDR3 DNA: TGTGCCAGTAGTGCCGGACTAGCGGGAGAGGATACGCAGTATTTT
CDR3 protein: CASSAGLAGEDTQYF

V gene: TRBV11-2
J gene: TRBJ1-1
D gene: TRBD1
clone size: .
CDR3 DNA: TGTGCCAGCAGCTCCCGGGACAGGGCGACTGAAGCTTTCTTT
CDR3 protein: CASSSRDRATEAFF

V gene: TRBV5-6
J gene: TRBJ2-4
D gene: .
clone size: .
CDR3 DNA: TGTGCCAGCAGCGTGTCTGGGGCTAACATTCAGTACTTC
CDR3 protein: CASSVSGANIQYF

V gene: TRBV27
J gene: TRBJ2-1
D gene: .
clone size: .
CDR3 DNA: TGTGCCAGCAGTTTCGCGTCCAGGAGGATGATTGATGAGCAGTTCTTC
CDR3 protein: CASSFASRRMIDEQFF

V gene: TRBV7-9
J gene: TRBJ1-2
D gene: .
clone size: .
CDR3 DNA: TGTGCCAGCAGCCCACCAGGGGTGGTTGGCTACACCTTC
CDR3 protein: CASSPPGVVGYTF

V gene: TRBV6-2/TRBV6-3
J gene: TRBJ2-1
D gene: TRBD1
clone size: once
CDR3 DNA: TGTGCCAGCAGTTACTTCGTACAGGGGGAAACAACCTACAATGAGCAGTTCTTC
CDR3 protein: CASSYFVQGETTYNEQFF

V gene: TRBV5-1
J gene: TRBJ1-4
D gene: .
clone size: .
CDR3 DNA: TGCGCCAGCAGCTTGGTGACAGATGAAAAACTGTTTTTT
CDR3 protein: CASSLVTDEKLFF

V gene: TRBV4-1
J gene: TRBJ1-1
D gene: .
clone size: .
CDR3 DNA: TGCGCCAGCAGACAGACCGGGAACACTGAAGCTTTCTTT
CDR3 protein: CASRQTGNTEAFF

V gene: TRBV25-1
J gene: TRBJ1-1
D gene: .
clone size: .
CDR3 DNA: TGTGCCAGCAGTGAATACCAGTACTCGGGAGCTTTCTTT
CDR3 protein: CASSEYQYSGAFF

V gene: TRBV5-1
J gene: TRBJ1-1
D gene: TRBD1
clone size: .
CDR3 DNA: TGCGCCAGCAGCTTGGCCTTTGGTGACAGGGGGGCTTTCTTT
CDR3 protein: CASSLAFGDRGAFF

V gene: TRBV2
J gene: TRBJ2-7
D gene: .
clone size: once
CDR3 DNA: TGTGCCAGCAGTCAATACGAGCAGTACTTC
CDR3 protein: CASSQYEQYF

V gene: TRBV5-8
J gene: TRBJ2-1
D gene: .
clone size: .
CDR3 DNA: TGTGCCAGCAGCCCGCAGGTACAGGGTACCAATGAGCAGTTCTTC
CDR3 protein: CASSPQVQGTNEQFF